Following are 23 T cell receptor beta chains from one sample sequenced in a study of patients and donors after allogeneic stem cell transplantation. TCRdb called the RT-PCR reads again in MiXCR, with one record for every CDR3 protein. The sample shows 920,000 or so distinct CDR3 sequences, roughly 18% of them seen only once. The sequenced material came from blood, either unsorted or a sorted T cell fraction (not recorded which). These receptors originate from a human donor who was either an allogeneic HSCT recipient or a stem cell or donor lymphocyte infusion donor (not recorded which). It is not recorded whose cells these are; they may come from a transplant donor.

This clonotype was picked up many times. The chain combines TRBV2 with TRBJ2-5; 7 bases line up with TRBD2. The CDR3 has 13 amino acids. Trimming cost V 6 bases and J 5 bases; bases outside gene matches: 6. Germline V gene data show CDR1 as SNHLY and CDR2 as FYNNEI. CDR3 in amino acids: CASSGGGLETQYF. The CDR3 DNA follows: TGTGCCAGCAGCGGGGGAGGGTTGGAGACCCAGTACTTC. The complete variable domain, with remaining parts taken from reference TRBV2 and TRBJ2-5, reads EPEVTQTPSHQVTQMGQEVILRCVPISNHLYFYWYRQILGQKVEFLVSFYNNEISEKSEIFDDQFSVERPDGSNFTLKIRSTKLEDSAMYFCASSGGGLETQYFGPGTRLLVL.

This clonotype showed up just a few times. The J gene is TRBJ2-7, the V gene TRBV20-1; either TRBD1 or TRBD2 may supply D (5 bases each). Germline assignment: CDR1 DFQATT and CDR2 SNEGSKA (reference sequence). V lost 0 bases and J 7 bases, leaving 19 bases between the germline ends. CDR3 length: 15 residues. CDR3 nucleotides: TGCAGTGCTAGAGATCGAGGCAGGGCGAGAGGGGAGCAGTACTTC. Translation: CSARDRGRARGEQYF.

This clonotype has a handful of counts. The chain uses TRBV11-2 and TRBJ2-1, with 14 positions matching TRBD2. J gave up 2 bases and V 4 bases, and 7 bases lay outside the gene matches. The CDR3 contains 18 residues. Germline V CDR1 and CDR2: SGHAT, FQNNGV. Here the CDR3 DNA reads TGTGCCAGCAGCTCGCCGGGACTAGCGGGGGCGGCCTACAATGAGCAGTTCTTC. Its protein is CASSSPGLAGAAYNEQFF.

Turning to this clonotype: A single base separates this from a much larger clone, so it may be a read error. V is TRBV12-3 or TRBV12-4 and J is TRBJ2-1, with 8 bases identical to TRBD2. The CDR3 covers 17 residues. V lost 5 bases and J lost 6; bases outside the gene matches: 15. CDR3 protein: CASSPYPQRELGNEQFF. DNA of the CDR3: TGTGCCAGCAGTCCCTACCCCCAGCGGGAGCTGGGCAATGAGCAGTTCTTC.

This rearrangement joins TRBV5-1 to TRBJ1-1; 8 nucleotides align to TRBD1. The CDR3 consists of 14 residues. With V trimmed by 4 bases and J by 3 bases, 5 bases remained unmatched. Germline loops: CDR1 SGHRS, CDR2 YFSETQ. CDR3 loop: CASSATGGHTEAFF. The DNA of the CDR3 is TGCGCCAGCAGCGCTACAGGGGGGCACACTGAAGCTTTCTTT.

Many counts were recorded for this clonotype. This chain uses TRBV24-1 with TRBJ2-1, with no clear D. The CDR3 totals 15 residues. Germline loops: CDR1 KGHDR, CDR2 SFDVKD. V was trimmed by 6 bases and J by 10 bases, leaving 21 bases between them. The CDR3 spells CATSLIQRIPPEQFF. CDR3 bases: TGTGCCACCAGTCTGATCCAGAGAATACCCCCCGAGCAGTTCTTC.

This rearrangement joins TRBV11-2 to TRBJ2-3; 13 positions agree with TRBD2. The CDR3 spans 19 residues. The germline CDR1 and CDR2 sequences are SGHAT and FQNNGV. Trimming took 4 bases from V and 4 from J; bases not matched to a gene: 14. The CDR3 DNA reads as TGTGCCAGCAGCTCGAGAGGGCAACTAGCGGGGGGGCGAGCAGATACGCAGTATTTT. Translation gives CASSSRGQLAGGRADTQYF.

V and J are TRBV6-2 or TRBV6-3 and TRBJ1-1, with D possibly matching TRBD1 (5 bases). The CDR3 has 15 amino acids. CDR1 and CDR2 from the germline V gene are MNHEY and SVGEGT. Deletions cut 5 bases from V and 3 bases from J, with 16 bases between. The CDR3 DNA reads as TGTGCCAGCAGTCCCCCCTTCAGGGTAGACACTGAAGCTTTCTTT. Protein product: CASSPPFRVDTEAFF.

V is TRBV7-9 and J is TRBJ2-5, with 8 bases lining up with TRBD2. The germline V gene has CDR1 SEHNR and CDR2 FQNEAQ (reference sequence). This CDR3 has 13 residues. This chain's CDR3 is CAGRTGGQETQYF. CDR3 bases: TGTGCGGGGAGGACGGGGGGGCAAGAGACCCAGTACTTC.

Only a few counts were recorded for this clonotype. J is TRBJ1-3 and V is TRBV6-1; 8 bases fit TRBD1. From germline, CDR1 is MNHNS and CDR2 SASEGT. The CDR3 covers 17 residues. After removal of 6 bases from V and 3 bases from J, the junction contained 13 bases not matched to a gene. The CDR3 DNA follows: TGTGCCAGCAGCCGTTCCACCGGGACAGGCTTTGGAAACACCATATATTTT. It specifies CASSRSTGTGFGNTIYF.

This clonotype was observed a handful of times. The rearrangement links TRBV4-1 to TRBJ1-1; the D gene is possibly TRBD1 (5 bases). Germline V gene sequence: CDR1 MGHRA, CDR2 YSYEKL. V was shortened by 0 bases and J by 2 bases, with 10 bases between the two germline ends. CDR3 length: 15 amino acids. In DNA, the CDR3 is TGCGCCAGCAGCCAAGAGGGACTGGCCAACACTGAAGCTTTCTTT. It encodes CASSQEGLANTEAFF.

This clonotype occurred a few times. The chain links TRBV2 to TRBJ1-4; TRBD1 matches at 9 bases. In germline, CDR1 is SNHLY, CDR2 FYNNEI. V gave up 8 bases and J gave up 7 bases; unmatched junction bases: 8. This CDR3 contains 14 residues. DNA of the CDR3: TGTGCCAGCCACGGACAGGGGAAAGGTGAAAAACTGTTTTTT. The encoded protein is CASHGQGKGEKLFF.

This clonotype was seen at least ten times. V usage is TRBV12-3 or TRBV12-4 and J usage is TRBJ2-1; D ambiguous. V lost 3 bases and J 3 bases, leaving 6 bases between the germline ends. The CDR3 loop spans 13 amino acids. CDR3 nucleotide sequence: TGTGCCAGCAGTTTCTCCATCTACAATGAGCAGTTCTTC. Protein sequence: CASSFSIYNEQFF.

V usage is TRBV5-1 and J usage is TRBJ1-3, with no clear D. Trimming removed 4 bases at V and 4 bases at J, with 12 bases between. The CDR3 is 14 amino acids. Germline V gene data show CDR1 as SGHRS and CDR2 as YFSETQ. Here the CDR3 DNA reads TGCGCCAGCAGCGCCGGGATCCCCGGAAACACCATATATTTT. It translates to CASSAGIPGNTIYF. The variable domain in full, completed from reference TRBV5-1 and TRBJ1-3, reads KAGVTQTPRYLIKTRGQQVTLSCSPISGHRSVSWYQQTPGQGLQFLFEYFSETQRNKGNFPGRFSGRQFSNSRSEMNVSTLELGDSALYLCASSAGIPGNTIYFGEGSWLTVV.

This clonotype was counted between two and nine times. The chain uses TRBV7-6 and TRBJ2-3, with D uncertain. Germline V gene lookup returns CDR1 SGHVS and CDR2 FNYEAQ. This CDR3 spans 16 amino acids. V was pared by 5 bases and J by 0 bases, with 15 bases between. The CDR3 sequence is CASSPKGGTSTDTQYF. CDR3 nucleotides: TGTGCCAGCAGCCCAAAGGGTGGAACTAGCACAGATACGCAGTATTTT.

The chain employs TRBV5-1 and TRBJ1-2; TRBD1 is a possible D gene (6 bases). CDR3 length: 15 residues. V was shortened by 4 bases and J by 4 bases, with 17 bases between the two germline ends. Germline loops: CDR1 SGHRS, CDR2 YFSETQ. The CDR3 DNA reads as TGCGCCAGCAGCGCCAACCGGGACAATCCCTATGGCTACACCTTC. Residues: CASSANRDNPYGYTF.

This clonotype was observed a handful of times. The chain employs TRBV9 and TRBJ2-1, with D unresolved. This CDR3 region has 11 residues. Trimming left V 0 bases short and J 9 bases short, with 4 bases between. CDR1 and CDR2 from the germline V gene are SGDLS and YYNGEE. The CDR3 region is CASSVVGEQFF. The CDR3 nucleotides read TGTGCCAGCAGCGTAGTCGGTGAGCAGTTCTTC. Variable domain in full (rest from reference TRBV9 and TRBJ2-1): DSGVTQTPKHLITATGQRVTLRCSPRSGDLSVYWYQQSLDQGLQFLIQYYNGEERAKGNILERFSAQQFPDLHSELNLSSLELGDSALYFCASSVVGEQFFGPGTRLTVL.

This chain links TRBV20-1 with TRBJ2-7; no definite D call. The CDR3 is 12 residues long. Trimming cost V 3 bases and J 0 bases, with 6 bases left between them. From germline, CDR1 is DFQATT and CDR2 SNEGSKA (reference sequence). CDR3 in DNA: TGCAGTGCTAGCGAGGACTCCTACGAGCAGTACTTC. This gives the protein CSASEDSYEQYF.

This clonotype has at least ten counts. V gene TRBV5-1 combines with J gene TRBJ2-7; D not certain. The length of the CDR3 is 13 residues. V was clipped by 0 bases and J by 0 bases, with 4 bases between them. Germline lookup yields CDR1 SGHRS and CDR2 YFSETQ. The CDR3 loop is CASSLDGSYEQYF. In nucleotides, the CDR3 is TGCGCCAGCAGCTTGGATGGCTCCTACGAGCAGTACTTC.

This chain uses TRBV6-5 with TRBJ2-1; D is perhaps TRBD2 (6 bases). CDR3 size: 16 residues. V dropped 0 bases and J dropped 8 bases, with 17 bases sitting between them. The germline V gene encodes CDR1 MNHEY and CDR2 SVGAGI. The CDR3 sequence: CASSYSGGTLGDEQFF. The CDR3 coding sequence is TGTGCCAGCAGTTACTCGGGGGGAACCCTCGGGGATGAGCAGTTCTTC.

The rearrangement uses TRBV20-1 and TRBJ2-7; D gene ambiguous. Germline V gives CDR1 DFQATT, CDR2 SNEGSKA (reference sequence). The CDR3 contains 14 residues. Trimming shortened V by 1 base and J by 2 bases, and 12 bases separated the two germline ends. CDR3 in amino acids: CSARALGLAYEQYF. In nucleotides, the CDR3 is TGCAGTGCTAGAGCCTTAGGGCTAGCCTACGAGCAGTACTTC.

This clonotype has a handful of counts. This chain uses TRBV5-1 with TRBJ2-1, with no clear D. The CDR3 contains 15 residues. Germline CDR1 is SGHRS and CDR2 is YFSETQ. V was clipped by 3 bases and J by 5 bases, with 15 bases between them. CDR3 in amino acids: CASSSVDVGDNEQFF. CDR3 DNA: TGCGCCAGCAGCTCAGTAGATGTTGGGGACAATGAGCAGTTCTTC.

This clonotype was seen many times. This chain links TRBV12-3 or TRBV12-4 with TRBJ2-2, with 7 bases aligning to TRBD2. The length of the CDR3 is 15 residues. The V gene end was trimmed by 1 base and the J gene end by 2 bases; junction bases not matched to a gene: 1. The CDR3 DNA is TGTGCCAGCAGTTTAGAGCGGGGCAACACCGGGGAGCTGTTTTTT. Protein sequence: CASSLERGNTGELFF.